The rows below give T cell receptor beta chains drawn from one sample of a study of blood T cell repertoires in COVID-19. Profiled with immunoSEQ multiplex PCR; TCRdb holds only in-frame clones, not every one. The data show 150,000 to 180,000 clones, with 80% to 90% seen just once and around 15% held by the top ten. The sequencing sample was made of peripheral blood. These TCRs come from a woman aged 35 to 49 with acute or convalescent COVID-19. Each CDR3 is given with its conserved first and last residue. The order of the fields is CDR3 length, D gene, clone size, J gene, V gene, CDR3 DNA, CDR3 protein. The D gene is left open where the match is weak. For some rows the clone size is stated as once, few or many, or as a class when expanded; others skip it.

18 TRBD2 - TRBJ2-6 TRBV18 TGTGCCAGCTCACCACCCGGGCTAGCGGGAACTGGGGCCAACGTCCTGACTTTC CASSPPGLAGTGANVLTF
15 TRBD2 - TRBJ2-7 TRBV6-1 TGTGCCAGCAGTGAACCTGGGACTAGGACCTACGAGCAGTACTTC CASSEPGTRTYEQYF
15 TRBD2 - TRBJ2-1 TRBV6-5 TGTGCCAGCAGTTATGAAAGCGGGAGCTACAATGAGCAGTTCTTC CASSYESGSYNEQFF
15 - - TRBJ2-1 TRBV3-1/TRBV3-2 TGTGCCAGCAGCCAAGGGTGGCAAAATTACAATGAGCAGTTCTTC CASSQGWQNYNEQFF
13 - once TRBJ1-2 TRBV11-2 TGTGCCAGCAGCTCTCAGGGGATTTATGGCTACACCTTC CASSSQGIYGYTF
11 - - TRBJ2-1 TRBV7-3 TGTGCCAGCAGCTTAAATCGTGAGCAGTTCTTC CASSLNREQFF
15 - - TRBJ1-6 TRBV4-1 TGCGCCAGCAGCCAAGATTCCAGGGGTTATTCACCCCTCCACTTT CASSQDSRGYSPLHF
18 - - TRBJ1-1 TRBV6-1 TGTGCCAGCAGTGAAGCGCCGTTCGGCGGAGGGAGAACAACTGAAGCTTTCTTT CASSEAPFGGGRTTEAFF
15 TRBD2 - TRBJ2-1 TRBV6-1 TGTGCCAGCAGTGAATTCGGGGGGTCCTACAATGAGCAGTTCTTC CASSEFGGSYNEQFF
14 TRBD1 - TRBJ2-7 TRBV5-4 TGTGCCAGCAGACCCGGACAGGGAACTGGCGAGCAGTACTTC CASRPGQGTGEQYF
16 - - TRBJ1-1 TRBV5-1 TGCGCCAGCAGAACGGGGGGACTACAAATGAACACTGAAGCTTTCTTT CASRTGGLQMNTEAFF
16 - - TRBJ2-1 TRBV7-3 TGTGCCAGCAGCTTACATTTAACTAGTTCCATCAATGAGCAGTTCTTC CASSLHLTSSINEQFF
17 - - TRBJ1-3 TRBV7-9 TGTGCCAGCAGCTTAGCGAGAGGGTCGCTCTCTGGAAACACCATATATTTT CASSLARGSLSGNTIYF
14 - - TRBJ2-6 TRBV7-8 TGTGCCAGCAGGATAGACTCTGGGGCCAACGTCCTGACTTTC CASRIDSGANVLTF
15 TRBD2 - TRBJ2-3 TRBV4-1 TGCGCCAGCAGCCGGATAGCGGGGGTGACCGATACGCAGTATTTT CASSRIAGVTDTQYF
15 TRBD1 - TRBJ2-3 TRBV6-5 TGTGCCAGCAGTTACCAGGGGGCCGGCACAGATACGCAGTATTTT CASSYQGAGTDTQYF
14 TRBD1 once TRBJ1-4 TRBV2 TGTGCCAGCACCAAGACAGGGGGCGAGGAAAAACTGTTTTTT CASTKTGGEEKLFF
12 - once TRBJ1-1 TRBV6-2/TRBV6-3 TGTGCCAGCAGTTATAAAAACACTGAAGCTTTCTTT CASSYKNTEAFF
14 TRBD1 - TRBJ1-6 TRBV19 TGTGCCAGCGCTGGACAGGTTTATAATTCACCCCTCCACTTT CASAGQVYNSPLHF
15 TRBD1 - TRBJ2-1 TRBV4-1 TGCGCCAGCAGCCAAGACAGGGGGCGATTCAATGAGCAGTTCTTC CASSQDRGRFNEQFF
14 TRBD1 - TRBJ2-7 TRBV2 TGTGCCAGAGGCCTTGGACAGGGCCCCTACGAGCAGTACTTC CARGLGQGPYEQYF
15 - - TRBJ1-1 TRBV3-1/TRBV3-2 TGTGCCAGCAGCGGCCGCAGGGTAGGCGACACTGAAGCTTTCTTT CASSGRRVGDTEAFF
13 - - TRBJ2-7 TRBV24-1 TGTGCCACCAGTCAACCGGACACTAACGAGCAGTACTTC CATSQPDTNEQYF
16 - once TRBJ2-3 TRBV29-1 TGCAGCGTTGAAAGAGGTGGGAGGAGGGTGACAGATACGCAGTATTTT CSVERGGRRVTDTQYF
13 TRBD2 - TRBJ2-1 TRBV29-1 TGCAGCGTTGAGGCGGGAGGGCTCAATGAGCAGTTCTTC CSVEAGGLNEQFF
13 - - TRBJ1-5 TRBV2 TGTGCCAGCAGTGAATCGGGTTATCAGCCCCAGCATTTT CASSESGYQPQHF
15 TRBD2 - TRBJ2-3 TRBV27 TGTGCCAGCAGTCCTTTGGCGGGGGGGCCAGATACGCAGTATTTT CASSPLAGGPDTQYF
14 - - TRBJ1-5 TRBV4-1 TGCGCCAGCAGCCAGATGAACGGGGTTCAGCCCCAGCATTTT CASSQMNGVQPQHF
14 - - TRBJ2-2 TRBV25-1 TGTGCCAGCAGTGCTGTGGTGGGGGGCGGGGAGCTGTTTTTT CASSAVVGGGELFF
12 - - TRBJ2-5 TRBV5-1 TGCGCCAGCAGCTTGCAGCAAGAGACCCAGTACTTC CASSLQQETQYF
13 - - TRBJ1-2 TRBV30 TGTGCCTGGAGTGTAGGGGCGGCTGGCGGCTACACCTTC CAWSVGAAGGYTF
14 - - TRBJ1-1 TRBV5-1 TGCGCCAGCAGCCCGGGGACTGGGAACACTGAAGCTTTCTTT CASSPGTGNTEAFF
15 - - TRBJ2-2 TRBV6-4 TGTGCCAGCAGTGACGAGGGAGGCGGAACCGGGGAGCTGTTTTTT CASSDEGGGTGELFF
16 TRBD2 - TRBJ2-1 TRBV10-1 TGCGCCAGCAGTGAGTCTCGCGGGGGGGCTTTCAATGAGCAGTTCTTC CASSESRGGAFNEQFF
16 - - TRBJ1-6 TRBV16 TGTGCCAGCAGCCAATCGGGGTACAACAGGGATTCACCCCTCCACTTT CASSQSGYNRDSPLHF
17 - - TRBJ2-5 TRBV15 TGTGCCACCAGCACATCAACGGAGGGAGTAGGGCAAGAGACCCAGTACTTC CATSTSTEGVGQETQYF
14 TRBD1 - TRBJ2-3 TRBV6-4 TGTGCCAGCAGCGACAGGGGGAAGACAGATACGCAGTATTTT CASSDRGKTDTQYF